What follows is one TCR beta chain and its context. Antigen specificity is unknown. This sample is drawn from a study of siplizumab effects on memory and regulatory T cells. Notes on the study in general: In the presence of siplizumab, alloreactive sequences traceable to unstimulated CD4+ memory cells were significantly reduced.

Each sample had around 110,000 TCR templates assayed. TCRdb's copy holds only in-frame clones and misses some; the assay was immunoSEQ multiplex PCR. The profile shows roughly 100,000 clones, 90% to 95% of them singletons. The source of this sequence is a human donor in good health. Sequencing was done on a sample of CD8+ T cells sorted from blood.

This chain's CDR3 is CASSRSMGSSETQYF. The CDR3 DNA sequence: TGTGCCAGCAGCCGGTCGATGGGGTCTTCGGAGACCCAGTACTTC. V gene TRBV5-8 combines with J gene TRBJ2-5; D uncertain. This CDR3 comprises 15 residues. The germline CDR1 and CDR2 sequences are SGHTS and YDEGEE. V gave up 4 bases and J gave up 5 bases, with 18 bases separating them.